The next 4 T cell receptor beta chains were all read from a single sample in a study of T cells after yellow fever vaccination (dated by TCRdb to about 2019). Library preparation employed 5' RACE. Sequencing was performed on an Illumina HiSeq 2500. The public sequencing data were trimmed at Q25 with fastp and processed into clonotypes with MiXCR by TCRdb, which kept only in-frame beta chains. Merged by CDR3 protein, the rows form single entries marked with the most common genes and DNA. In all, the sample holds 360,000 or so distinct CDR3 sequences, and roughly 10% of those were seen once. The ten largest clones take up around 20% of the sample. Explained via the paper, the treatment or condition label denotes: live attenuated yellow fever vaccine strain. This specimen was PBMCs, taken on the day of the first yellow fever vaccination. The receptor set was obtained from a man aged 18 to 29 who received the YFV17D yellow fever vaccine.

This clonotype was observed a few times. The V gene is TRBV7-2, the J gene TRBJ2-1, with D possibly matching TRBD2 (6 bases). Germline CDR1 and CDR2: SGHTA and FQGNSA. The CDR3 consists of 13 residues. Between the trimmed V and J ends, which lost 7 bases and 12 bases, there was a span of 19 bases. In nucleotides, the CDR3 is TGTGCCAGCACCGGAGGGTATAGATTGGGGCAGTTCTTC. Residues: CASTGGYRLGQFF.

This clonotype was detected only a few times. The rearrangement joins TRBV3-1 to TRBJ1-2; weak D call: TRBD1 (5 bases). The CDR3 covers 13 residues. The V gene's germline CDR1 is LGHDT and CDR2 YNNKEL (reference sequence). Trimming cost V 1 base and J 4 bases, with 7 bases left between them. CDR3 bases: TGTGCCAGCAGCCAAGGACAGCTCTATGGCTACACCTTC. It translates to CASSQGQLYGYTF.

The V and J genes are TRBV2 and TRBJ1-2; D uncertain. The germline V and J ends were trimmed by 3 bases and 11 bases, with 16 bases remaining between them. Germline CDR1 and CDR2: SNHLY and FYNNEI. This CDR3 has 13 residues. The CDR3 coding sequence is TGTGCCAGCAGTGAGGCTCCAGGTAGCCCATACACCTTC. Encoded protein: CASSEAPGSPYTF.

This clonotype was observed at least ten times. This chain uses TRBV6-2 or TRBV6-3 with TRBJ2-1; tentatively, D is TRBD2 (6 bases). CDR3 length equals 13 residues. CDR1 and CDR2 (germline): MNHEY, SVGEGT. The germline V and J ends were trimmed by 8 bases and 3 bases, with 11 bases remaining between them. The CDR3 nucleotides are TGTGCCAGCGGGGAGGATAACTACAATGAGCAGTTCTTC. Amino acids: CASGEDNYNEQFF.